A single sample is the source of the 20 T cell receptor beta chains below, sequenced in a study of blood T cell repertoires in COVID-19. Here immunoSEQ multiplex PCR was the method, and the copy in TCRdb shows in-frame clones only, minus some. The repertoire holds 380,000 or so clones, with around 84% as singletons. The source material was peripheral blood. These receptors were collected from a human donor with acute or convalescent COVID-19. The donor label of this sample is uncertain.

V is TRBV4-1 and J is TRBJ2-5, with 8 nucleotides matching TRBD2. The V gene end was trimmed by 3 bases and the J gene end by 3 bases; junction bases not matched to a gene: 6. Looked up from germline, CDR1 is MGHRA and CDR2 is YSYEKL. The CDR3 loop spans 15 amino acids. CDR3 in amino acids: CASSQEGLAKETQYF. CDR3 DNA sequence: TGCGCCAGCAGCCAGGAAGGACTAGCCAAAGAGACCCAGTACTTC.

V and J are TRBV6-5 and TRBJ1-1; TRBD1 aligns across 7 bases. The CDR3 runs 14 residues. Germline-derived CDR1 and CDR2 are MNHEY and SVGAGI. J gave up 4 bases and V 0 bases, and 2 bases lay outside the gene matches. The CDR3 loop is CASSYSHRGTEAFF. As DNA, the CDR3 is TGTGCCAGCAGTTACTCGCACAGGGGCACTGAAGCTTTCTTT.

The chain has TRBV7-2 and TRBJ2-7; the D gene is possibly TRBD1 (6 bases). The germline V and J ends were trimmed by 2 bases and 4 bases, with 12 bases remaining between them. The CDR3 loop spans 14 amino acids. The germline gives CDR1 SGHTA, CDR2 FQGNSA. Written as DNA, the CDR3 is TGTGCCAGCAGCTTACAGGGGTTGGAGTACGAGCAGTACTTC. This sequence encodes CASSLQGLEYEQYF.

The chain recombines TRBV4-1 with TRBJ1-1, with 9 positions matching TRBD1. The CDR3 consists of 15 residues. Germline CDR1 reads MGHRA; CDR2 reads YSYEKL. J gave up 7 bases and V 0 bases, and 6 bases lay outside the gene matches. The CDR3 DNA sequence: TGCGCCAGCAGCCAAGACCCGACAGGGGGAGATGAAGCTTTCTTT. Its protein is CASSQDPTGGDEAFF.

The chain joins TRBV5-5 to TRBJ2-7; TRBD2 matches at 9 bases. CDR1 and CDR2 from the germline V gene are SGHKS and YYEKEE (reference sequence). After removal of 1 base from V and 3 bases from J, the junction contained 5 bases not matched to a gene. This CDR3 has 15 amino acids. CDR3 in amino acids: CASSLSLAGYYEQYF. In nucleotides, the CDR3 is TGTGCCAGCAGCTTGTCTCTAGCGGGGTACTACGAGCAGTACTTC.

The V call is TRBV3-1 (or the pseudogene TRBV3-2), the J call TRBJ2-4, with 8 bases identical to TRBD1. Unmatched junction bases numbered 11, after V lost 4 bases and J lost 9 bases. The germline V gene has CDR1 LGHDT and CDR2 YNNKEL (reference sequence). The CDR3 sequence is 15 residues long. In nucleotides, the CDR3 is TGTGCCAGCAGCCCGCTAGGACAGGGTCGAAGCATTCAGTACTTC. Its protein product is CASSPLGQGRSIQYF.

CDR3 sequence reads: CASSGTEAGGYGYTF. The DNA of the CDR3 is TGTGCCAGTAGTGGGACGGAAGCGGGGGGCTATGGCTACACCTTC. V usage is TRBV19 and J usage is TRBJ1-2; weak D call: TRBD1 (5 bases). Trimming took off 5 bases at V and 4 bases at J, with 17 bases between the two ends. The CDR3 runs to 15 residues. Germline V gives CDR1 LNHDA, CDR2 SQIVND (reference sequence).

This rearrangement joins TRBV30 to TRBJ2-7; tentatively, D is TRBD2 (5 bases). The V end was cut by 4 bases, the J end by 6 bases, with 22 bases between. Germline V gene lookup returns CDR1 GTSNPN and CDR2 SVGIG (reference sequence). The CDR3 has 15 residues. CDR3 coding DNA: TGTGCCTGGACCGGAGGTACGGGGATCGGACGCGAGCAGTACTTC. It codes for CAWTGGTGIGREQYF.

The genes are TRBV6-5 and TRBJ1-5; 7 bases align to TRBD1. This CDR3 has 14 amino acids. The J segment lost 6 bases and the V segment lost 4 bases, leaving 6 bases of the junction unmatched. Germline lookup yields CDR1 MNHEY and CDR2 SVGAGI. This chain's CDR3 is CASSWRTGLQPQHF. CDR3 nucleotides: TGTGCCAGCAGTTGGAGGACAGGTCTTCAGCCCCAGCATTTT.

The J gene is TRBJ2-1, the V gene TRBV28; 12 nucleotides line up with TRBD2. The trim removed 7 bases at V and 2 bases at J, leaving 6 bases unmatched. There are 16 residues in the CDR3. CDR1 and CDR2 (germline): MDHEN, SYDVKM. In DNA form, the CDR3 reads TGTGCCAGCAAACTAGCGGGGGGCATAACCTACAATGAGCAGTTCTTC. Encoded protein: CASKLAGGITYNEQFF.

The chain uses TRBV6-6 and TRBJ2-1; maybe TRBD2 (6 bases). From germline, CDR1 is MNHNY and CDR2 SVGAGI (reference sequence). Between the trimmed V and J ends, which lost 8 bases and 5 bases, there was a span of 7 bases. The CDR3 has 11 amino acids. The CDR3, as DNA: TGTGCCAGCGGGGAGGACAATGAGCAGTTCTTC. This codes for CASGEDNEQFF.

The genes are TRBV4-2 and TRBJ2-7; D is unclear. The CDR3 is 15 residues long. The V gene lost 0 bases and the J gene lost 0 bases, with 9 bases spanning the gap. Germline CDR1 reads LGHNA; CDR2 reads YNFKEQ. The CDR3 DNA reads TGTGCCAGCAGCCAAGATCTGGCCAGCTCCTACGAGCAGTACTTC. It is translated as CASSQDLASSYEQYF.

Worth noting for this clone: Distinct nucleotide sequences in the sample also encode this CDR3. The J gene is TRBJ2-3, the V gene TRBV7-9; 11 positions match TRBD2. The length of the CDR3 is 15 residues. Germline V gene sequence: CDR1 SEHNR, CDR2 FQNEAQ (reference sequence). The junction had 1 base not matched to a gene; V was cut back by 4 bases and J by 1 base. CDR3 coding DNA: TGTGCCAGCAGCTCGGGACTAGCGGGCACAGATACGCAGTATTTT. Protein product: CASSSGLAGTDTQYF.

This clone is a singleton in its sample. V gene TRBV6-5 combines with J gene TRBJ1-1; 7 bases fit TRBD1. The CDR3 has 14 residues. J gave up 4 bases and V 5 bases, and 7 bases lay outside the gene matches. In germline, CDR1 is MNHEY, CDR2 SVGAGI. CDR3 bases: TGTGCCAGCAGTCAAACAGGGGCGAGCACTGAAGCTTTCTTT. Encoded protein: CASSQTGASTEAFF.

This chain links TRBV7-9 with TRBJ2-5; weak D call: TRBD1 (6 bases). The V gene lost 8 bases and the J gene lost 8 bases, with 15 bases spanning the gap. The CDR3 is 12 amino acids. Germline CDR1 reads SEHNR; CDR2 reads FQNEAQ (reference sequence). CDR3 region: CASAGTRETQYF. In nucleotides, the CDR3 is TGTGCCAGCGCTGGGACACGAGAAACCCAGTACTTC.

This clone was counted once. This chain connects TRBV2 to TRBJ2-1; 7 bases map to TRBD1. The CDR3 consists of 15 residues. CDR1 SNHLY and CDR2 FYNNEI come from the germline V gene. Trimming removed 4 bases from V and 7 bases from J; junction bases left unmatched: 10. The CDR3 DNA reads as TGTGCCAGCAGTGCAGAGACAGGGATAAGTAATGAGCAGTTCTTC. This translates into CASSAETGISNEQFF.

CDR3 residues: CASSADMYNEQFF. The DNA of the CDR3 is TGTGCCAGCTCGGCAGACATGTACAATGAGCAGTTCTTC. This sequence joins TRBV18 and TRBJ2-1; no definite D call. The V end was cut by 6 bases, the J end by 4 bases, with 10 bases between. CDR3 length: 13 residues. The germline CDR1 and CDR2 sequences are KGHSH and LQKENI.

V and J are TRBV5-4 and TRBJ2-5, with TRBD1 matching over 7 bases. CDR1 is SGHNT, CDR2 YYREEE, per germline (reference sequence). CDR3 length equals 14 residues. V dropped 2 bases and J dropped 4; count of bases not matched to a gene: 5. The CDR3 coding sequence is TGTGCCAGCAGCTTCGGGAACAGGGGAGAGACCCAGTACTTC. Its translation: CASSFGNRGETQYF.

This clone was picked up a small number of times. The chain uses TRBV10-3 and TRBJ1-2; 7 positions agree with TRBD1. The CDR3 has 14 amino acids. From germline, CDR1 is ENHRY and CDR2 SYGVKD. The ends lost 4 bases at V and 5 bases at J; junction bases unmatched: 7. The DNA for the CDR3 is TGTGCCATCAGTGGGGGGACAGCGATATATGGCTACACCTTC. Its translation is CAISGGTAIYGYTF.

This chain connects TRBV2 to TRBJ2-1; D uncertain. This CDR3 spans 10 amino acids. V lost 2 bases and J lost 13, with 6 bases in between. Germline V lookup: CDR1 SNHLY, CDR2 FYNNEI. The CDR3 DNA reads as TGTGCCAGCAGTGAATTTCTCCAGTTCTTC. Translating it yields CASSEFLQFF.